The 9 T cell receptor beta chains in this list originate from one sample, sequenced in a study of synovial regulatory T cells in juvenile arthritis. Overall study findings and caveats: Blood Treg cells that were inflammation-associated showed lower TCR diversity than other blood Treg cells.

No cognate antigen is known for these TCRs. Method: immunoSEQ multiplex PCR; TCRdb's copy keeps in-frame clones and lacks some. The ten top clones account for approximately 5%, within a sample of about 1,300 clones. The sequencing input was Treg cells from blood. Sample subset: HLA-DR+ inflammation-associated blood Treg cells. The receptors come from a donor younger than 30 with juvenile idiopathic arthritis.

J is TRBJ2-5 and V is TRBV6-5; the D call of TRBD2 rests on TCRdb alone, since no DNA is present to check it. Germline assignment: CDR1 MNHEY and CDR2 SVGAGI. The CDR3 extends over 13 amino acids. The protein alone is recorded here. The chain's CDR3 is CASSYSGRETQYF.

This clone is called medium-sized based on its frequency. This chain uses TRBV15 with TRBJ2-7; TCRdb picks TRBD1, but there is no DNA to check that call. Germline-derived CDR1 and CDR2 are LNHNV and YYDKDF (reference sequence). This CDR3 region has 13 residues. No DNA is recorded. Here the CDR3 reads CATSRQTGGEQYF.

This clone is deemed large by its frequency. This chain joins TRBV5-1 and TRBJ1-3. CDR1 is SGHRS and CDR2 is YFSETQ in the germline V gene. CDR3 size: 13 residues. No coding sequence is recorded. The CDR3 sequence: CASRGSSGNTIYF.

Its frequency marks this clone as large (0.1 to 1%). The gene calls are TRBV19 and TRBJ1-2. The CDR3 spans 12 residues. The record lacks a DNA sequence. The germline CDR1 and CDR2 sequences are LNHDA and SQIVND (reference sequence). The CDR3 here is CASSINGRGYTF.

This clone ranks as medium-sized in terms of frequency. The chain employs TRBV30 and TRBJ1-5; with no DNA, the TCRdb D assignment of TRBD1 cannot be verified. The CDR3 is 12 residues long. The DNA is not on file. Germline V gene data show CDR1 as GTSNPN and CDR2 as SVGIG (reference sequence). The CDR3 spells CAAGQDNQPQHF.

This clone registers large (0.1 to 1%) by frequency. The chain couples TRBV2 to TRBJ1-2; TCRdb's D gene call, TRBD1, goes unchecked for lack of DNA. CDR1 and CDR2 from the germline V gene are SNHLY and FYNNEI. The CDR3 contains 15 residues. No DNA is given. The CDR3: CASRADSPGLSGYTF.

Its frequency marks this clone as medium-sized (0.01 to 0.1%). The genes are TRBV11-2 and TRBJ2-1; the TCRdb D gene call, TRBD1, has no DNA to confirm it. This CDR3 region has 16 residues. No coding sequence is recorded. Germline CDR1 reads SGHAT; CDR2 reads FQNNGV. CDR3 region: CASSSFRDRSYNEQFF.

This clone shows up as medium-sized (0.01 to 0.1%) by frequency. V and J are TRBV5-1 and TRBJ2-1; the TCRdb call, TRBD2, lacks DNA for checking. Germline V gene data show CDR1 as SGHRS and CDR2 as YFSETQ. CDR3 length equals 20 residues. No DNA accompanies this entry. The CDR3 reads CASSSRGTSGRFFTYNEQFF.

By frequency, this clone is medium-sized (0.01 to 0.1%). The chain carries TRBV30 and TRBJ2-3; TCRdb's assignment of TRBD1 cannot be checked, as there is no DNA. CDR3 length: 13 amino acids. Only the protein sequence is given. Germline V gene sequence: CDR1 GTSNPN, CDR2 SVGIG (reference sequence). CDR3 sequence: CAWSLKGADTQYF.